Following are 16 T cell receptor beta chains from one sample sequenced in a study of blood T cell repertoires in COVID-19. The repertoire was sequenced with immunoSEQ multiplex PCR; TCRdb's copy has only in-frame clones and lacks some. The table has approximately 230,000 clones, about 90% seen once. The sequenced sample consisted of peripheral blood. These receptors all stem from a man between 18 and 29 years old with active or convalescent COVID-19.

The chain recombines TRBV6-5 with TRBJ1-4; 7 nucleotides align to TRBD1. The CDR3 sequence is 13 residues long. J lost 5 bases, V lost 9 bases, and 6 bases had no gene match. Germline values: CDR1 MNHEY, CDR2 SVGAGI. The CDR3 protein is CASGGTVNEKLFF. CDR3 nucleotide sequence: TGTGCCAGTGGGGGGACAGTCAATGAAAAACTGTTTTTT.

The rearrangement uses TRBV5-1 and TRBJ2-1, with TRBD1 matching 7 bases. The V and J ends lost 1 base and 6 bases, in that order; junction bases with no gene match: 4. Looked up from germline, CDR1 is SGHRS and CDR2 is YFSETQ. The CDR3 runs 14 residues. The CDR3 sequence: CASSLSGGSNEQFF. Written as DNA, the CDR3 is TGCGCCAGCAGCTTGTCAGGGGGTTCCAATGAGCAGTTCTTC.

The chain couples TRBV11-2 to TRBJ1-6; the D gene is possibly TRBD1 (6 bases). V lost 4 bases and J lost 7, with 11 bases in between. Germline CDR1 reads SGHAT; CDR2 reads FQNNGV. CDR3 size: 14 residues. The CDR3 nucleotides are TGTGCCAGCAGCTACGGGACACCAAATTCACCCCTCCACTTT. Its translation is CASSYGTPNSPLHF.

V usage is TRBV19 and J usage is TRBJ2-5; 12 positions match TRBD2. This CDR3 comprises 14 residues. Germline V gene lookup returns CDR1 LNHDA and CDR2 SQIVND (reference sequence). V was pared by 6 bases and J by 3 bases, with 2 bases of the junction left unmatched. Here the CDR3 reads CASSRLAGEETQYF. The DNA for the CDR3 is TGTGCCAGTAGCCGACTAGCGGGGGAAGAGACCCAGTACTTC.

This sequence joins TRBV18 and TRBJ1-1; 10 bases are a match to TRBD1. Germline CDR1 and CDR2: KGHSH and LQKENI. J was trimmed by 6 bases and V by 5 bases; bases with no gene match: 15. The CDR3 is made up of 17 amino acids. The DNA for the CDR3 is TGTGCCAGCTCATCCGCTCGGACAGGGGGGAGCTTGGCTGAAGCTTTCTTT. It encodes CASSSARTGGSLAEAFF.

A note on this clone: A junction boundary mismatches the germline segment, possibly from a read error. V is TRBV28 and J is TRBJ1-2; 9 bases fit TRBD1. This CDR3 comprises 11 residues. Germline V gene sequence: CDR1 MDHEN, CDR2 SYDVKM. Here the CDR3 DNA reads TGTGCCAGCAGCTCGGCGGGACAGGGAGACTTC. Translation: CASSSAGQGDF.

The V call is TRBV7-9, the J call TRBJ1-6; 10 positions agree with TRBD1. This CDR3 region has 15 residues. The V gene end was trimmed by 5 bases and the J gene end by 8 bases; junction bases not matched to a gene: 6. Germline V lookup: CDR1 SEHNR, CDR2 FQNEAQ (reference sequence). The CDR3 DNA is TGTGCCAGCAGCCTCGTGGGACAGGGGTATTCACCCCTCCACTTT. It is translated as CASSLVGQGYSPLHF.

V and J are TRBV5-4 and TRBJ2-3; 11 bases agree with TRBD2. The CDR3 length is 15 residues. V dropped 6 bases and J dropped 2; count of bases not matched to a gene: 5. Germline V gene sequence: CDR1 SGHNT, CDR2 YYREEE (reference sequence). The CDR3 DNA sequence: TGTGCCAGCACCCTAGCGGGGGGATACACAGATACGCAGTATTTT. Translation: CASTLAGGYTDTQYF.

The rearrangement uses TRBV5-1 and TRBJ2-3, with 8 bases that match TRBD2. The CDR3 length is 15 residues. Germline-derived CDR1 and CDR2 are SGHRS and YFSETQ. With V trimmed by 0 bases and J by 2 bases, 2 bases remained unmatched. The CDR3, as DNA: TGCGCCAGCAGCTTGGCAGCGGGGGTCACAGATACGCAGTATTTT. Translated: CASSLAAGVTDTQYF.

This chain links TRBV4-3 with TRBJ2-2; 13 bases map to TRBD2. V was clipped by 4 bases and J by 5 bases; unmatched bases: 4. Germline V gene lookup returns CDR1 LGHNA and CDR2 YSLEER. This CDR3 has 16 amino acids. The CDR3 DNA follows: TGCGCCAGCAGCCCGGGGACTAGCGGGGTTACCGGGGAGCTGTTTTTT. Translating gives CASSPGTSGVTGELFF.

In this sample, this clone turned up once. The genes are TRBV6-5 and TRBJ2-7, with D unresolved. CDR1 is MNHEY, CDR2 SVGAGI, per germline. This CDR3 is 15 amino acids long. Deletions cut 1 base from V and 0 bases from J, with 10 bases between. CDR3 sequence: CASSYFASSSYEQYF. CDR3 bases: TGTGCCAGCAGTTACTTCGCCAGTTCCTCCTACGAGCAGTACTTC.

This chain joins TRBV7-9 and TRBJ1-1, with 7 bases lining up with TRBD1. The germline gives CDR1 SEHNR, CDR2 FQNEAQ (reference sequence). J was trimmed by 2 bases and V by 5 bases; bases with no gene match: 14. The CDR3 sequence is 17 residues long. CDR3 in amino acids: CASSLGGGAGVNTEAFF. The CDR3 nucleotides are TGTGCCAGCAGCCTAGGAGGGGGCGCCGGCGTAAACACTGAAGCTTTCTTT.

V gene TRBV9 combines with J gene TRBJ1-1; perhaps TRBD1 as D (6 bases). V was pared by 4 bases and J by 4 bases, with 23 bases between. Per germline, CDR1 SGDLS and CDR2 YYNGEE. This CDR3 has 17 residues. The CDR3 nucleotides read TGTGCCAGCAGCCACCCCCGGGGGGGCAGGGAGAGCACTGAAGCTTTCTTT. It encodes CASSHPRGGRESTEAFF.

The rearrangement uses TRBV28 and TRBJ1-5, with 7 nucleotides matching TRBD1. Germline trimming cut 5 bases from V and 6 bases from J; bases unmatched to any gene: 10. Germline V lookup: CDR1 MDHEN, CDR2 SYDVKM. This CDR3 has 15 residues. Written as DNA, the CDR3 is TGTGCCAGCAGTCCCGCCTCAGGGGGGAGTCAGCCCCAGCATTTT. Translated: CASSPASGGSQPQHF.

The chain couples TRBV29-1 to TRBJ1-2, with TRBD1 as a possible D gene (6 bases). CDR3 size: 11 residues. V lost 6 bases and J 4 bases, leaving 9 bases between the germline ends. The germline V gene has CDR1 SQVTM and CDR2 ANQGSEA. The CDR3 reads CSVDRSYGYTF. The CDR3 region has the DNA TGCAGCGTCGACAGGTCCTATGGCTACACCTTC.

The chain links TRBV7-2 to TRBJ2-7; maybe TRBD2 (7 bases). The ends were cut back, 3 bases at V and 6 bases at J, with 18 bases in the middle. Germline values: CDR1 SGHTA, CDR2 FQGNSA. The CDR3 is 15 residues long. Here the CDR3 reads CASSLTGGPGGEQYF. The DNA for the CDR3 is TGTGCCAGCAGCTTGACGGGGGGCCCTGGGGGCGAGCAGTACTTC.